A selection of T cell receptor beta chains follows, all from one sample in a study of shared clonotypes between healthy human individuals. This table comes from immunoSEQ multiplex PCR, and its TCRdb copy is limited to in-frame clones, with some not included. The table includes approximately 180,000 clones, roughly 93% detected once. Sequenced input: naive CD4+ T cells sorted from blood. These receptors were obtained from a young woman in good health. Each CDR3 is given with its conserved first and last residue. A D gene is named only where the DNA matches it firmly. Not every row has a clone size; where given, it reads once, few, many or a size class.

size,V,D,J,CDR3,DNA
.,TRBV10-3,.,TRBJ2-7,CAIRPRGRFPFSHEQYF,TGTGCCATCAGGCCCCGTGGCAGGTTCCCCTTCTCGCACGAGCAGTACTTC
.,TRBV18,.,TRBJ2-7,CASSSKGLSGAYEQYF,TGTGCCAGCTCATCGAAGGGTTTGAGTGGAGCCTACGAGCAGTACTTC
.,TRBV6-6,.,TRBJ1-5,CASFRQPQHF,TGTGCCAGCTTCAGGCAGCCCCAGCATTTT
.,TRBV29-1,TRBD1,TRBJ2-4,CSVDQGDIQYF,TGCAGCGTTGATCAGGGGGACATTCAGTACTTC
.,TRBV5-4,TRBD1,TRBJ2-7,CASSSGQGFDYEQYF,TGTGCCAGCAGCTCCGGACAGGGGTTTGATTACGAGCAGTACTTC
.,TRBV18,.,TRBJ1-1,CASSPLTGRNTEAFF,TGTGCCAGCTCACCCCTAACCGGACGGAACACTGAAGCTTTCTTT
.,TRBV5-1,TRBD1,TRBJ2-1,CASSSGQGSGQFF,TGCGCCAGCAGCTCTGGACAGGGCTCGGGACAGTTCTTC
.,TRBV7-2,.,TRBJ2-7,CASSLGPGSPYEQYF,TGTGCCAGCAGCTTAGGTCCGGGGAGCCCCTACGAGCAGTACTTC
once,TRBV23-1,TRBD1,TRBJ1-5,CALQGRYSNQPQHF,TGCGCCCTACAGGGGAGATATAGCAATCAGCCCCAGCATTTT
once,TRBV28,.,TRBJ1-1,CASSQDRAIKNTEAFF,TGTGCCAGCAGCCAAGACAGAGCAATAAAGAACACTGAAGCTTTCTTT
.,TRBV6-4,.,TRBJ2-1,CASSEGYDGNEQFF,TGTGCCAGCAGTGAGGGGTACGACGGTAATGAGCAGTTCTTC
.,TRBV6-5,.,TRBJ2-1,CASSYSGAHGGNEQFF,TGTGCCAGCAGTTACTCGGGAGCACACGGGGGAAATGAGCAGTTCTTC
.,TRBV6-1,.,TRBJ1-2,CASSSTGSSPYGYTF,TGTGCCAGCAGTTCAACAGGGTCGTCACCCTATGGCTACACCTTC
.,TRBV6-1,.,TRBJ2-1,CASSDNGSDEQFF,TGTGCCAGCAGTGATAACGGGAGCGATGAGCAGTTCTTC
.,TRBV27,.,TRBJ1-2,CASTRGGPGSYGYTF,TGTGCCAGCACTCGAGGGGGGCCCGGGTCCTATGGCTACACCTTC
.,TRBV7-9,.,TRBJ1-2,CASSSQTGMGSYTF,TGTGCCAGCAGCTCTCAGACGGGGATGGGAAGCTACACCTTC
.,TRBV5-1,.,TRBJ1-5,CASSLDGNQPQHF,TGCGCCAGCAGCTTGGACGGCAATCAGCCCCAGCATTTT
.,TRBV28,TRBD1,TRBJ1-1,CASSLWDRETEAFF,TGTGCCAGCAGTCTTTGGGACAGGGAGACTGAAGCTTTCTTT